What follows are 28 T cell receptor beta chains derived from one specimen sequenced in a study of T-cell memory formation after mild COVID-19. One entry per CDR3 protein, called by TCRdb with MiXCR from the 5' RACE reads. The profile covers approximately 560,000 distinct CDR3 sequences, with around a sixth appearing a single time and 8.1% taken by the ten largest. What was sequenced was PBMCs or a T cell subset sorted from them (not recorded which). The receptors were sampled from an adult woman who had mild COVID-19 (a few samples of this study predate the infection). Cell type and time point are not known.

This clonotype came up many times. V gene TRBV2 combines with J gene TRBJ1-2; TRBD1 agrees at 9 bases. The CDR3 spans 15 residues. Germline lookup yields CDR1 SNHLY and CDR2 FYNNEI. V lost 2 bases and J lost 6; bases outside the gene matches: 7. In DNA form, the CDR3 reads TGTGCCAGCAGTGAAAAAGCTACAGGGGGCCATGGCTACACCTTC. This translates into CASSEKATGGHGYTF.

The rearrangement uses TRBV5-1 and TRBJ2-1; no reliable D call. The CDR3 has 13 amino acids. Trimming cost V 3 bases and J 10 bases, with 14 bases left between them. Germline V gene sequence: CDR1 SGHRS, CDR2 YFSETQ. Here the CDR3 DNA reads TGCGCCAGCAGCTCTATACCCCTGGAGGAGCAGTTCTTC. Residues: CASSSIPLEEQFF.

This clonotype came up a few times. Germline is not matched at one junction end, which may reflect a read error. The J gene is TRBJ2-3, the V gene TRBV5-1, with a weak D call TRBD2 (6 bases). The length of the CDR3 is 15 residues. The germline V gene encodes CDR1 SGHRS and CDR2 YFSETQ. The CDR3 DNA reads as TGCGCCAGCTGCTTAGGCGGGGCGAACACAGATACGCAGTATTTT. The encoded protein is CASCLGGANTDTQYF.

This clonotype was counted between two and nine times. V is TRBV19 and J is TRBJ1-6; TRBD1 matches at 7 bases. Unmatched junction bases numbered 14, after V lost 6 bases and J lost 6 bases. Per germline, CDR1 LNHDA and CDR2 SQIVND (reference sequence). The CDR3 is made up of 17 amino acids. This CDR3 reads CASSPFGGQGVNSPLHF. CDR3 nucleotide sequence: TGTGCCAGTAGCCCGTTCGGAGGGCAGGGGGTTAATTCACCCCTCCACTTT.

CDR3: CASSVGVSNQPQHF. The CDR3 DNA is TGTGCCAGCAGTGTGGGGGTTTCAAATCAGCCCCAGCATTTT. This sequence joins TRBV2 and TRBJ1-5, with a weak D call TRBD1 (5 bases). V was cut by 4 bases and J by 4 bases, with 11 bases left in between. The germline V gene has CDR1 SNHLY and CDR2 FYNNEI. This CDR3 contains 14 residues.

This chain connects TRBV12-3 or TRBV12-4 to TRBJ1-2; the D is unclear. The V and J ends lost 5 bases and 7 bases respectively, with 11 bases between them. The CDR3 extends over 12 amino acids. The CDR3 nucleotides are TGTGCCAGCAGTCCCCGCGACACTGGCTACACCTTC. It specifies CASSPRDTGYTF.

The V gene is TRBV10-3, the J gene TRBJ2-3, with TRBD2 identical over 11 bases. Losses at the gene ends were 2 bases for V and 4 bases for J; bases not matched to a gene: 5. Germline V gene data show CDR1 as ENHRY and CDR2 as SYGVKD. The CDR3 spans 16 residues. CDR3 protein: CAISETSGSLADTQYF. In DNA, the CDR3 is TGTGCCATCAGTGAGACTAGCGGGAGTTTGGCAGATACGCAGTATTTT.

The genes are TRBV12-3 or TRBV12-4 and TRBJ2-1; D is undetermined. Trimming took 8 bases from V and 10 from J, leaving 21 bases between them. CDR3 length: 14 residues. The CDR3 region is CASLRAGVQKEQFF. CDR3 sequence (DNA): TGTGCCAGCCTCCGGGCAGGCGTACAGAAAGAGCAGTTCTTC.

This chain uses TRBV24-1 with TRBJ2-5, with D unclear. The germline V gene has CDR1 KGHDR and CDR2 SFDVKD. V lost 7 bases and J lost 2, with 10 bases in between. The CDR3 covers 13 residues. CDR3 sequence reads: CATRSINQETQYF. In DNA form, the CDR3 reads TGTGCCACCAGGTCGATTAATCAAGAGACCCAGTACTTC.

This clonotype has a handful of counts. The chain's CDR3 is CASSPQPGLHTDTQYF. Written as DNA, the CDR3 is TGTGCCAGCAGCCCCCAACCGGGACTACACACAGATACGCAGTATTTT. The V gene is TRBV9, the J gene TRBJ2-3; TRBD2 matches at 7 bases. V shed 4 bases and J 2 bases; nucleotides not matched to a gene: 10. Germline CDR1 reads SGDLS; CDR2 reads YYNGEE. This CDR3 has 16 residues.

This clonotype was counted a few times. The chain is built from TRBV12-3 or TRBV12-4 and TRBJ2-1; D may be TRBD1 or TRBD2 (5 bases each). The germline V and J ends were trimmed by 6 bases and 8 bases, with 29 bases remaining between them. This CDR3 region has 18 residues. The CDR3 region is CASSEMQTPGPARDEQFF. In DNA form, the CDR3 reads TGTGCCAGCAGCGAGATGCAAACGCCGGGACCCGCTCGCGATGAGCAGTTCTTC.

This clonotype appeared many times. The chain employs TRBV5-1 and TRBJ1-1; maybe TRBD1 (6 bases). The CDR3 runs 15 residues. The V end was cut by 0 bases, the J end by 1 base, with 10 bases between. Germline CDR1 is SGHRS and CDR2 is YFSETQ. This CDR3 is CASSLVPGANTEAFF. The CDR3 DNA follows: TGCGCCAGCAGCTTGGTCCCGGGGGCGAACACTGAAGCTTTCTTT.

In this sample, this clonotype turned up a few times. The rearrangement uses TRBV14 and TRBJ2-1; 8 bases are shared with TRBD2. Germline CDR1 reads SGHDN; CDR2 reads FVKESK. J gave up 3 bases and V 2 bases, and 3 bases lay outside the gene matches. The CDR3 consists of 15 residues. Here the CDR3 reads CASSQLAGVYNEQFF. CDR3 in DNA: TGTGCCAGCAGCCAACTAGCGGGTGTCTACAATGAGCAGTTCTTC.

The J gene is TRBJ1-5, the V gene TRBV18, with D unresolved. The CDR3 is 15 residues long. V shed 3 bases and J shed 0 bases, with 9 bases lying between them. Germline V gene lookup returns CDR1 KGHSH and CDR2 LQKENI. The CDR3 DNA follows: TGTGCCAGCTCACCGGGCCGTGATAGCAATCAGCCCCAGCATTTT. Protein: CASSPGRDSNQPQHF.

This sequence joins TRBV19 and TRBJ1-4; D may be TRBD1 (6 bases). CDR3 size: 14 residues. Trimming took off 9 bases at V and 4 bases at J, with 15 bases between the two ends. Germline CDR1 is LNHDA and CDR2 is SQIVND (reference sequence). CDR3 in amino acids: CASRQDGHNEKLFF. The CDR3, as DNA: TGTGCCAGCAGACAGGACGGGCATAATGAAAAACTGTTTTTT.

CDR3 sequence: CASSFGGADTEAFF. CDR3 nucleotide sequence: TGTGCCAGCAGCTTTGGAGGGGCGGACACTGAAGCTTTCTTT. The V and J genes are TRBV5-4 and TRBJ1-1; tentatively, D is TRBD1 (5 bases). CDR3 length equals 14 residues. V was clipped by 2 bases and J by 3 bases, with 11 bases between them. CDR1 is SGHNT, CDR2 YYREEE, per germline (reference sequence).

At least ten counts were recorded for this clonotype. Here the CDR3 reads CSARSTGINTEAFF. The DNA for the CDR3 is TGCAGTGCTAGGTCGACAGGGATAAACACTGAAGCTTTCTTT. The chain combines TRBV20-1 with TRBJ1-1; 7 bases fit TRBD1. The CDR3 spans 14 residues. Looked up from germline, CDR1 is DFQATT and CDR2 is SNEGSKA (reference sequence). With V trimmed by 3 bases and J by 2 bases, 6 bases remained unmatched.

V usage is TRBV5-1 and J usage is TRBJ2-1; a weak D match, TRBD1 (5 bases). Trimming took off 0 bases at V and 9 bases at J, with 10 bases between the two ends. Germline values: CDR1 SGHRS, CDR2 YFSETQ. The CDR3 is 13 amino acids. CDR3 sequence reads: CASSLVDNTEQFF. The CDR3 DNA reads as TGCGCCAGCAGCTTGGTGGACAATACTGAGCAGTTCTTC.

The sample holds a few counts of this clonotype. V gene TRBV29-1 combines with J gene TRBJ2-3; 7 bases fit TRBD2. V shed 6 bases and J 6 bases; nucleotides not matched to a gene: 12. This CDR3 region has 14 residues. Germline CDR1 and CDR2: SQVTM and ANQGSEA. CDR3 loop: CSVGKAGVYDTQYF. For the CDR3, the DNA is TGCAGCGTCGGGAAGGCGGGAGTTTATGATACGCAGTATTTT.

This clonotype was seen more than once but under ten times. J is TRBJ1-1 and V is TRBV3-1, with no clear D. V lost 5 bases to trimming and J lost 5 bases, with 15 bases between them. The germline gives CDR1 LGHDT, CDR2 YNNKEL (reference sequence). This CDR3 spans 14 amino acids. CDR3 DNA: TGTGCCAGCAGCTTCCAATCGGGTAGGACTGAAGCTTTCTTT. Its translation: CASSFQSGRTEAFF.

In this sample, this clonotype turned up a few times. This chain links TRBV7-2 with TRBJ1-5, with D perhaps TRBD1 (5 bases). The V end was cut by 5 bases, the J end by 2 bases, with 10 bases between. The CDR3 length is 14 residues. The germline V gene has CDR1 SGHTA and CDR2 FQGNSA. CDR3 DNA: TGTGCCAGCAGCGGGACGGCCGGCAATCAGCCCCAGCATTTT. Residues: CASSGTAGNQPQHF.

This clonotype showed up many times. J is TRBJ2-3 and V is TRBV20-1; TRBD2 matches 9 bases. Germline lookup yields CDR1 DFQATT and CDR2 SNEGSKA (reference sequence). CDR3 length equals 13 residues. Trimming at V came to 4 bases and at J to 5 bases, leaving 4 bases not matched to a gene. This chain's CDR3 is CSATGLAIDTQYF. As DNA, the CDR3 is TGCAGTGCTACGGGACTAGCAATAGATACGCAGTATTTT.

This clonotype was picked up a small number of times. This chain connects TRBV4-2 to TRBJ2-7; no firm D call. This CDR3 is built from 14 residues. Germline loops: CDR1 LGHNA, CDR2 YNFKEQ. V shed 0 bases and J shed 5 bases, with 11 bases lying between them. CDR3: CASSQDLSINEQYF. The CDR3 DNA reads TGTGCCAGCAGCCAAGATCTCTCGATTAACGAGCAGTACTTC.

The chain employs TRBV12-3 or TRBV12-4 and TRBJ1-2; TRBD1 might be the D (5 bases). This CDR3 has 14 amino acids. Trimming stripped 3 bases from V and 8 bases from J, with 16 bases between. CDR3 DNA: TGTGCCAGCAGTTTCAGTGCAGGGAAAGGCGGCTACACCTTC. This sequence encodes CASSFSAGKGGYTF.

This clonotype was counted between two and nine times. The rearrangement links TRBV7-6 to TRBJ2-6; the D call may be TRBD1 or TRBD2 (6 bases each). The length of the CDR3 is 17 residues. Per the germline V gene, CDR1 is SGHVS and CDR2 is FNYEAQ. V was cut by 4 bases and J by 0 bases, with 13 bases left in between. The CDR3 bases are TGTGCCAGCAGCTCCTCAGGAGGGGGCTCTGGGGCCAACGTCCTGACTTTC. Protein sequence: CASSSSGGGSGANVLTF.

This clonotype was detected only a few times. The chain carries TRBV20-1 and TRBJ2-1; no definite D call. The CDR3 has 10 residues. From germline, CDR1 is DFQATT and CDR2 SNEGSKA (reference sequence). Trimming shortened V by 7 bases and J by 2 bases, and 3 bases separated the two germline ends. CDR3 coding DNA: TGCAGTGTTCCCTACAATGAGCAGTTCTTC. Amino acid sequence: CSVPYNEQFF.

This clonotype was counted ten times or more. The rearrangement joins TRBV5-1 to TRBJ2-7; D tentatively fits TRBD1 or TRBD2 (5 bases each). Trimming took off 2 bases at V and 6 bases at J, with 18 bases between the two ends. CDR1 and CDR2 (germline): SGHRS, YFSETQ. CDR3 size: 15 residues. The CDR3, as DNA: TGCGCCAGCAGCTTAGACCCGGGGCTCCGGGGCGAGCAGTACTTC. Its protein is CASSLDPGLRGEQYF.

This clonotype occurred a few times. The genes are TRBV10-3 and TRBJ2-1; TRBD1 aligns across 9 bases. Germline V gives CDR1 ENHRY, CDR2 SYGVKD. Losses at the gene ends were 5 bases for V and 10 bases for J; bases not matched to a gene: 3. The length of the CDR3 is 12 residues. The CDR3 DNA is TGTGCCATCAGTTCCGGGACAGGGGAGCAGTTCTTC. Its translation is CAISSGTGEQFF.